Listed below are T cell receptor beta chains from one sample, sequenced in a study of T cell changes during pregnancy in multiple sclerosis. Method: immunoSEQ multiplex PCR; TCRdb's copy keeps in-frame clones and lacks some. The sample shows 40,000 to 60,000 clones, 80% to 95% of them seen only once. Source: peripheral blood, taken after pregnancy. The receptors were gathered from a female donor with multiple sclerosis, enrolled in a pregnancy study. Both conserved end residues are part of each CDR3.

TRBV10-3	11	TRBJ2-7	CAISFLGEQYF
TRBV7-8	17	TRBJ1-6	CASSSGVRSGLVSPLHF
TRBV11-2	16	TRBJ2-1	CASSPLKAGGPNEQFF
TRBV7-9	13	TRBJ1-1	CASSLGDRTEAFF
TRBV6-5	14	TRBJ2-7	CASSDRTGSYEQYF
TRBV5-4	15	TRBJ2-1	CASSSTSGGWNEQFF
TRBV7-2	15	TRBJ1-5	CASSPDRWGRQPQHF
TRBV7-2	14	TRBJ1-2	CASSLGRGNYGYTF
TRBV6-5	14	TRBJ1-5	CASSSGTGLQPQHF
TRBV6-1	13	TRBJ1-1	CASSEVRSTEAFF
TRBV6-5	15	TRBJ2-3	CASSYLPRGTDTQYF
TRBV11-3	14	TRBJ1-1	CASSSRQGSGEAFF
TRBV4-3	17	TRBJ2-3	CASSQEGLAGGGDTQYF
TRBV10-3	13	TRBJ2-7	CAISGTGKGEQYF
TRBV30	18	TRBJ2-5	CAWSPGLAGGILGETQYF
TRBV19	16	TRBJ1-4	CASSIPTGGIGEKLFF
TRBV19	14	TRBJ1-6	CASSSGTGGSPLHF
TRBV18	17	TRBJ2-1	CASSPLPGLAGVNEQFF
TRBV9	18	TRBJ1-4	CASSGSPNRAGLDEKLFF
TRBV6-5	14	TRBJ1-5	CASSYTGRDQPQHF
TRBV7-9	15	TRBJ1-6	CASSPMTGFNSPLHF
TRBV19	16	TRBJ1-3	CASSALRALSGNTIYF
TRBV6-4	14	TRBJ2-1	CASSWTGAGGEQFF
TRBV5-4	16	TRBJ1-6	CASSLPQLGGNSPLHF
TRBV19	14	TRBJ1-5	CASRDSVLYQPQHF
TRBV4-1	16	TRBJ2-4	CASSHPGQGIGNIQYF
TRBV14	13	TRBJ1-4	CATSRGGSEKLFF